One and the same sample provided the 4 T cell receptor beta chains below, sequenced in a study of T cells after yellow fever vaccination. MiXCR, applied by TCRdb to the 5' RACE reads, yields one record per CDR3 protein. The sample consists of fewer than 350,000 distinct CDR3 sequences, 3.6% of them appearing once. The sample here was PBMCs, taken on the day of the yellow fever booster vaccination. These receptors all stem from a man aged 18 to 30 who received the YFV17D yellow fever vaccine.

The table lists this clonotype with many counts. The genes are TRBV7-2 and TRBJ1-4, with TRBD1 matching 10 bases. The CDR3 is 15 amino acids. The germline CDR1 and CDR2 sequences are SGHTA and FQGNSA. Losses at the gene ends were 5 bases for V and 5 bases for J; bases not matched to a gene: 5. The CDR3 protein is CASSPRTGGNEKLFF. CDR3 nucleotides: TGTGCCAGCAGCCCTCGGACAGGGGGAAATGAAAAACTGTTTTTT. The full variable domain, its missing parts supplied by reference TRBV7-2 and TRBJ1-4, is GAGVSQSPSNKVTEKGKDVELRCDPISGHTALYWYRQSLGQGLEFLIYFQGNSAPDKSGLPSDRFSAERTGGSVSTLTIQRTQQEDSAVYLCASSPRTGGNEKLFFGSGTQLSVL.

At least ten counts were recorded for this clonotype. V and J are TRBV4-3 and TRBJ2-3, with a possible D match to TRBD1 (5 bases). This CDR3 is built from 16 residues. Trimming shortened V by 0 bases and J by 0 bases, and 10 bases separated the two germline ends. Germline CDR1 reads LGHNA; CDR2 reads YSLEER. As DNA, the CDR3 is TGCGCCAGCAGCCAAGATCTGGCAGGGAGCACAGATACGCAGTATTTT. Its translation is CASSQDLAGSTDTQYF.

This clonotype occurred a few times. The rearrangement uses TRBV5-1 and TRBJ2-2, with D unresolved. V gave up 0 bases and J gave up 5 bases, with 11 bases separating them. The CDR3 is 15 residues long. From germline, CDR1 is SGHRS and CDR2 YFSETQ. The CDR3 protein is CASSLDLVGTGELFF. The CDR3 DNA follows: TGCGCCAGCAGCTTGGATCTTGTTGGGACCGGGGAGCTGTTTTTT.

This clonotype has a count of ten or more. The chain carries TRBV11-1 and TRBJ2-5, with D tentatively TRBD1 (6 bases). This CDR3 region has 13 residues. Germline CDR1 SGHAT, CDR2 FQDESV (reference sequence). V was trimmed by 3 bases and J by 3 bases, leaving 8 bases between them. The CDR3: CASSFSGEETQYF. For the CDR3, the DNA is TGTGCCAGCAGCTTTTCAGGGGAAGAGACCCAGTACTTC.